This TCR beta chain came from a study of blood T cell repertoires in COVID-19. How the authors handled the data: Amplification of reference gene primers provided the estimated nucleated cell counts. Clones were read by immunoSEQ multiplex PCR, and TCRdb kept only the in-frame ones, dropping some. The V and J calls and the clone size are those of that table, but D and trimming were determined from the DNA. The sample has around 130,000 clones, 80% to 90% seen once. Germline values: CDR1 KGHDR, CDR2 SFDVKD. V shed 3 bases and J shed 9 bases, with 19 bases lying between them. This CDR3 region has 15 residues. This clone was found once.

The chain employs TRBV24-1 and TRBJ1-2; D not resolved. This TCR derives from a woman aged 45-65 years with acute or convalescent COVID-19. Specimen: peripheral blood. CDR3 nucleotides: TGTGCCACCAGTGATCCGCGGGCCTCCGGTCTGAGCTACACCTTC. It codes for CATSDPRASGLSYTF.